This T cell receptor beta chain was identified during a study of CD8+CD57+ T cells in acquired aplastic anemia. Points from the study as a whole: The same twenty-nine CD8+ CDR3 sequences occurred in patients and in controls.

Researchers used genomic DNA as the template to profile TCR beta VDJ and CDR3. TCRdb re-called the reads with MiXCR, one entry per CDR3 protein. Here the sample spans about 120,000 distinct CDR3 sequences, approximately 36% being singletons. Germline V gene lookup returns CDR1 MGHRA and CDR2 YSYEKL. Germline trimming cut 1 base from V and 7 bases from J; bases unmatched to any gene: 11. This CDR3 comprises 17 residues. In the case of this clonotype: As yet, its antigen is unknown.

Whoever was chosen for sequencing had shown CD8+CD57+ cell expansion by flow cytometry. The specimen sequenced was sorted CD4+, CD8+, or CD8+CD57+ T cells (not recorded which) from PBMCs. The sequence came from a human donor with aplastic anemia. This chain links TRBV4-1 with TRBJ2-7, with 12 bases lining up with TRBD1. Here the CDR3 DNA reads TGCGCCAGCAGCCAAGGCCGGGTGGGGACAGGGGGCTGGGAGCAGTACTTC. This gives the protein CASSQGRVGTGGWEQYF.